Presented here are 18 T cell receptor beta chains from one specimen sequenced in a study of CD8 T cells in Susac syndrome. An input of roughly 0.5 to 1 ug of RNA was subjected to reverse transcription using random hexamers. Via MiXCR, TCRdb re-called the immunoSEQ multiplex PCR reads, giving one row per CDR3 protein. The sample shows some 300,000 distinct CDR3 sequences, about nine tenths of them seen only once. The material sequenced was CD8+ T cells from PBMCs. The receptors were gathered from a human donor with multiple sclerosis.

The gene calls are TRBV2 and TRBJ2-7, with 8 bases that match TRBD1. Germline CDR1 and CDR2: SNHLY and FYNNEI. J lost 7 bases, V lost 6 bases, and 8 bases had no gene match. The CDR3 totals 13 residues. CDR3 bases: TGTGCCAGCAGCGACGGACAGGGAGCGGAGCAGTACTTC. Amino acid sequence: CASSDGQGAEQYF.

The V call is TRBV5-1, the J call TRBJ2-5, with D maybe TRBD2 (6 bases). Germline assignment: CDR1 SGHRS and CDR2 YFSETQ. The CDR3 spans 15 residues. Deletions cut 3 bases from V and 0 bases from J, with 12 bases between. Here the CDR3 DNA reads TGCGCCAGCAGCTGGGGGGTAGCGGACCAAGAGACCCAGTACTTC. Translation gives CASSWGVADQETQYF.

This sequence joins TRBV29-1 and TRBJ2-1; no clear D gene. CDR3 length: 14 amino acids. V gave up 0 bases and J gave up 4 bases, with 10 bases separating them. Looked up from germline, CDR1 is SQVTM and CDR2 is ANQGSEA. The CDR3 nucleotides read TGCAGCGTTGAAGACCCCAGGTCATACAATGAGCAGTTCTTC. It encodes CSVEDPRSYNEQFF.

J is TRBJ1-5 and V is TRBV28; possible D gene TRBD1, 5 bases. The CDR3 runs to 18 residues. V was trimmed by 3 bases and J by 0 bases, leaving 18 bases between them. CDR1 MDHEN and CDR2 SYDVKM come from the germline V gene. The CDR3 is CASSFLGVGSNSNQPQHF. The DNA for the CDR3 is TGTGCCAGCAGTTTCCTAGGGGTTGGAAGCAATAGCAATCAGCCCCAGCATTTT.

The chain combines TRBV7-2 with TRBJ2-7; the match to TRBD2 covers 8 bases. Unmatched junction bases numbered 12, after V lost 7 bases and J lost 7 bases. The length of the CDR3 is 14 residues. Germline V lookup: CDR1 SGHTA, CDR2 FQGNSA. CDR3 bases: TGTGCCAGCACCGCCGGGGGGGCCTATTTTGAGCAGTACTTC. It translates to CASTAGGAYFEQYF.

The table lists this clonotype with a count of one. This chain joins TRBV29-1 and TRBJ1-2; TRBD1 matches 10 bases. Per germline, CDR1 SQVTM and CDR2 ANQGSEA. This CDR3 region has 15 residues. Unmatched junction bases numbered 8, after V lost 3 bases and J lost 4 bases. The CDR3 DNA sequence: TGCAGCGTTGACCCCAGACAGGGGGCGCGCTATGGCTACACCTTC. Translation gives CSVDPRQGARYGYTF.

The CDR3 loop reads CSASGQGEPQHF. CDR3 DNA: TGCAGTGCTAGCGGACAGGGAGAACCCCAGCATTTT. The chain uses TRBV20-1 and TRBJ1-5; TRBD1 aligns across 8 bases. The germline CDR1 and CDR2 sequences are DFQATT and SNEGSKA (reference sequence). V trimming: 3 bases; J trimming: 10 bases; junction bases outside the gene matches: 5. The CDR3 loop spans 12 amino acids.

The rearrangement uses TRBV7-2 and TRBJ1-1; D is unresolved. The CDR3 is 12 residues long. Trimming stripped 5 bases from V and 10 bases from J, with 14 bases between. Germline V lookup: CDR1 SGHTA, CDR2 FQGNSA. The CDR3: CASSRTDGGAFF. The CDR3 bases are TGTGCCAGCAGCCGGACGGACGGCGGAGCTTTCTTT.

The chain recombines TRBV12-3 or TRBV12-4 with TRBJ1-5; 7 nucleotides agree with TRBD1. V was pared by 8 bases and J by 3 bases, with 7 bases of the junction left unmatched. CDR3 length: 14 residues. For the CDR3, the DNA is TGTGCCAGCGGGGAGGGACAGTTCAATCAGCCCCAGCATTTT. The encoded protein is CASGEGQFNQPQHF.

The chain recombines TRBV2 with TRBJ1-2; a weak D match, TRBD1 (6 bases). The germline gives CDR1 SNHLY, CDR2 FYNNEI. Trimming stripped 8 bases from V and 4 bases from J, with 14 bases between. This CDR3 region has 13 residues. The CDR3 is CASSDRSVYGYTF. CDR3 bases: TGTGCCAGCTCTGACAGGTCGGTCTATGGCTACACCTTC.

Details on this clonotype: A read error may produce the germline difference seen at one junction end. CDR3 amino acids: CASSHSRGHNTRETQYF. DNA of the CDR3: TGTGCTAGCAGCCATAGCAGGGGGCATAATACACGAGAGACCCAGTACTTC. The V call is TRBV7-7, the J call TRBJ2-5, with 8 nucleotides matching TRBD1. From germline, CDR1 is SSHAT and CDR2 FNYEAQ (reference sequence). The CDR3 is 17 residues long.

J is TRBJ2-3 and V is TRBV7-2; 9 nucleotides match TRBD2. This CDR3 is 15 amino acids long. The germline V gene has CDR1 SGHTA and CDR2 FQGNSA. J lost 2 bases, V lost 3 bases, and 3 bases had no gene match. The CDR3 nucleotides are TGTGCCAGCAGCTTTAGCGGGGGAAACACAGATACGCAGTATTTT. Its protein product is CASSFSGGNTDTQYF.

The CDR3: CASSLRGRSYEQYF. Here the CDR3 DNA reads TGTGCCAGCAGTTTAAGAGGGCGGAGCTACGAGCAGTACTTC. This chain links TRBV12-3 or TRBV12-4 with TRBJ2-7; D possibly corresponds to TRBD2 (5 bases). V was clipped by 2 bases and J by 3 bases, with 11 bases between them. The length of the CDR3 is 14 residues.

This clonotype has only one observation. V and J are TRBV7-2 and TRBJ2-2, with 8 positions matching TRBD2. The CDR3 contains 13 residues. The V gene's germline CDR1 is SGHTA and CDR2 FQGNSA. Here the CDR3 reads CGSGGVNTGELFF. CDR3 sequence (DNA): TGTGGCTCGGGAGGGGTGAACACCGGGGAGCTGTTTTTT.

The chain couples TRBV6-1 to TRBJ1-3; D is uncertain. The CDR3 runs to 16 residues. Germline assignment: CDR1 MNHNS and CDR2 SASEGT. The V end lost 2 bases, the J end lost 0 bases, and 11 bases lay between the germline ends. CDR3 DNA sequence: TGTGCCAGCAGTGAATGGCACAGAAGCTCTGGAAACACCATATATTTT. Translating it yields CASSEWHRSSGNTIYF.

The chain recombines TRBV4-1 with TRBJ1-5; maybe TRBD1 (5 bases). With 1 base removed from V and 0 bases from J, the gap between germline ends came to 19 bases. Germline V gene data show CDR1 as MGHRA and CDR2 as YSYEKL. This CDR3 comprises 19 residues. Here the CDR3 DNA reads TGCGCCAGCAGCCAAGTGGTGAGAGGGGCGCCCTATAGCAATCAGCCCCAGCATTTT. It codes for CASSQVVRGAPYSNQPQHF.

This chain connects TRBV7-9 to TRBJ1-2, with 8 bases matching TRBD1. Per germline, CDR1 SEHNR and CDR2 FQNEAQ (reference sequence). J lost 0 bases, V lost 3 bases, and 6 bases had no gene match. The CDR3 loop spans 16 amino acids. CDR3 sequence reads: CASSFLLDRANYGYTF. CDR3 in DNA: TGTGCCAGCAGCTTCCTCTTGGACAGGGCTAACTATGGCTACACCTTC.

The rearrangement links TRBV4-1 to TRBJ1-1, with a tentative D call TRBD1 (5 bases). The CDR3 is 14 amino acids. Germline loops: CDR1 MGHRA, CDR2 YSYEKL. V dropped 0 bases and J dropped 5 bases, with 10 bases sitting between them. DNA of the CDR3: TGCGCCAGCAGCCAAGATCGATGGGGGACTGAAGCTTTCTTT. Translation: CASSQDRWGTEAFF.